This T cell receptor (beta chain) is from a study of blood T cells in healthy people across ages. General study results and limits: Significant beta diversity loss was already apparent by age about 39, declining roughly linearly.

Comments on this clonotype: The antigen remains undetermined.

A second PCR, run for 7 to 11 cycles, used a sample-barcoded 5' primer plus a J-beta primer mix. Researchers report that a template-switch adaptor with 12 random nucleotides tagged each cDNA molecule. Every sample returned 2.5 million or more CDR3-containing paired-end reads. One entry per CDR3 protein, called by TCRdb with MiXCR from the 5' RACE reads. This sample carries about 640,000 distinct CDR3 sequences, approximately 50% of them seen once, and the ten largest clones take 30% to 40%. After removal of 4 bases from V and 1 base from J, the junction contained 4 bases not matched to a gene. In germline, CDR1 is SGHTA, CDR2 FQGNSA. The length of the CDR3 is 15 residues.

This TCR was sampled from a man between 60 and 75 years old in good health. Sequenced input: blood. The chain recombines TRBV7-2 with TRBJ1-3; 7 nucleotides match TRBD1. CDR3: CASSYETGSGNTIYF. For the CDR3, the DNA is TGTGCCAGCAGCTACGAGACAGGGTCTGGAAACACCATATATTTT.